This is a list of T cell receptor beta chains from one sample in a study of T cells in tumors after PD-1 blockade. Data came from immunoSEQ multiplex PCR; TCRdb stores just in-frame clones and leaves some out. The table includes about 63,000 clones, around 67% detected once. Sequenced here: PBMCs, sampled after anti-PD-1 treatment. Receptors were obtained from a human donor with basal cell carcinoma. Each CDR3 is given with its conserved first and last residue. The D gene is left open where the match is weak. Size values are once, few and many counts, or a class for expanded clones, and some rows have none.

j_call v_call d_call clone_size cdr3_aa cdr3_nt
TRBJ2-7 TRBV7-9 - - CASSLGPGNEQYF TGTGCCAGCAGCTTAGGCCCCGGGAACGAGCAGTACTTC
TRBJ2-3 TRBV10-3 TRBD1 - CAITRDSSTDTQYF TGTGCCATCACCCGGGACAGCTCCACAGATACGCAGTATTTT
TRBJ2-1 TRBV2 TRBD2 - CASRAGTRPYNEQFF TGTGCCAGCAGGGCCGGGACTAGACCTTACAATGAGCAGTTCTTC
TRBJ2-1 TRBV11-3 TRBD1 few CASSVGQGADNEQFF TGTGCCAGCAGCGTTGGACAGGGGGCCGACAATGAGCAGTTCTTC
TRBJ1-3 TRBV18 - few CASSPNRGGNTIYF TGTGCCAGCTCACCAAACCGGGGAGGAAACACCATATATTTT
TRBJ2-7 TRBV6-5 - - CASRLDSTHEQYF TGTGCCAGCAGGCTAGATAGTACTCACGAGCAGTACTTC
TRBJ1-2 TRBV29-1 TRBD1 - CSVEGSGGTFGYGYTF TGCAGCGTTGAAGGGTCAGGGGGCACGTTTGGCTATGGCTACACCTTC
TRBJ2-7 TRBV5-4 TRBD1 few CASSPGGDRGNHEQYF TGTGCCAGCAGCCCCGGGGGGGACAGGGGTAACCACGAGCAGTACTTC
TRBJ2-3 TRBV5-1 - once CASSLVGSGSDTQYF TGCGCCAGCAGCTTGGTGGGTAGCGGTTCAGATACGCAGTATTTT
TRBJ2-3 TRBV2 - - CASSEAEGRSTDTQYF TGTGCCAGCAGTGAAGCGGAGGGGCGGAGCACAGATACGCAGTATTTT
TRBJ2-7 TRBV7-2 - - CASSPGPQYYEQYF TGTGCCAGCAGCCCGGGGCCGCAATACTACGAGCAGTACTTC
TRBJ1-1 TRBV6-5 - - CASSPWGGRAFF TGTGCCAGCAGCCCATGGGGGGGGAGAGCTTTCTTT
TRBJ1-3 TRBV7-6 - - CAPGQSGNTIYF TGTGCCCCGGGGCAGTCTGGAAACACCATATATTTT
TRBJ1-1 TRBV3-1/TRBV3-2 - - CASSQGASITEAFF TGTGCCAGCAGCCAAGGGGCGTCAATCACTGAAGCTTTCTTT
TRBJ2-3 TRBV24-1 - - CATSPTGSTDTQYF TGTGCCACCAGCCCCACAGGGAGCACAGATACGCAGTATTTT
TRBJ1-5 TRBV23-1 - - CASSQDRTLSNQPQHF TGCGCCAGCAGTCAAGACAGGACCCTTAGCAATCAGCCCCAGCATTTT
TRBJ2-3 TRBV6-2/TRBV6-3 TRBD2 - CASSYGTSADTQYF TGTGCCAGCAGTTACGGGACTAGCGCAGATACGCAGTATTTT
TRBJ2-5 TRBV3-1/TRBV3-2 TRBD2 - CASSQAIATLQAGGMETQYF TGTGCCAGCAGCCAAGCCATAGCCACCTTACAAGCGGGGGGGATGGAGACCCAGTACTTC
TRBJ1-2 TRBV18 - few CASSPGDPFTF TGTGCCAGCTCACCGGGGGACCCCTTCACCTTC
TRBJ1-3 TRBV3-1/TRBV3-2 - few CASSPRGGKPGNTIYF TGTGCCAGCAGCCCCCGGGGGGGGAAGCCCGGAAACACCATATATTTT
TRBJ1-2 TRBV4-1 - once CASSQDLGSGYTF TGCGCCAGCAGCCAAGATTTAGGGTCTGGCTACACCTTC
TRBJ2-7 TRBV12-3/TRBV12-4 - few CASSFSYEQYF TGTGCCAGCAGTTTTTCCTACGAGCAGTACTTC
TRBJ1-6 TRBV5-8 - few CASSPWEGSYNSPLHF TGTGCCAGCAGCCCCTGGGAGGGCTCCTATAATTCACCCCTCCACTTT
TRBJ2-7 TRBV19 - - CASSIGESYEQYF TGTGCCAGTAGTATAGGTGAATCCTACGAGCAGTACTTC
TRBJ1-1 TRBV27 TRBD1 - CASSPATRGLGTEAFF TGTGCCAGCAGTCCGGCAACCAGGGGGCTGGGCACTGAAGCTTTCTTT
TRBJ2-2 TRBV5-6 TRBD2 - CASSLLGGARYTGELFF TGTGCCAGCAGCTTGTTGGGAGGGGCGAGATACACCGGGGAGCTGTTTTTT
TRBJ1-6 TRBV3-1/TRBV3-2 TRBD1 medium-sized CASSQTGQGDNSPLHF TGTGCCAGCAGCCAAACCGGACAGGGGGATAATTCACCCCTCCACTTT
TRBJ2-2 TRBV3-1/TRBV3-2 TRBD2 - CASSQGSGGATGELFF TGTGCCAGCAGCCAAGGTAGCGGGGGGGCCACCGGGGAGCTGTTTTTT
TRBJ2-7 TRBV6-5 - - CASSRGESYEQYF TGTGCCAGCAGTAGGGGGGAGTCCTACGAGCAGTACTTC
TRBJ2-5 TRBV11-3 - - CASSLGTEGQETQYF TGTGCCAGCAGCTTAGGGACAGAGGGTCAAGAGACCCAGTACTTC
TRBJ1-5 TRBV2 - - CASNRQTNQPQHF TGTGCCAGCAACCGACAAACCAATCAGCCCCAGCATTTT
TRBJ1-2 TRBV7-2 - - CASSLGGTEANYGYTF TGTGCCAGCAGCTTAGGAGGAACAGAGGCCAACTATGGCTACACCTTC
TRBJ1-5 TRBV7-9 - - CASSLGGERNQPQHF TGTGCCAGCAGTCTTGGGGGGGAGCGCAATCAGCCCCAGCATTTT
TRBJ1-1 TRBV2 - few CASSGEGVRAFF TGTGCCAGCAGTGGTGAGGGGGTGCGAGCTTTCTTT
TRBJ2-3 TRBV27 - - CASSLSAGTDTQYF TGTGCCAGCAGTTTATCGGCGGGCACAGATACGCAGTATTTT
TRBJ1-5 TRBV7-9 TRBD1 once CASSFTGQGHQPQHF TGTGCCAGCAGCTTTACTGGACAGGGGCATCAGCCCCAGCATTTT
TRBJ1-2 TRBV2 - medium-sized CASSGSDPWLYTF TGTGCCAGTTCCGGGTCCGACCCTTGGCTATACACCTTC
TRBJ1-4 TRBV6-5 - - CASSYSQGGNEKLFF TGTGCCAGCAGTTACAGCCAGGGAGGAAATGAAAAACTGTTTTTT
TRBJ1-3 TRBV5-1 - - CASSLGSREAGNTIYF TGCGCCAGCAGCTTGGGGTCCAGGGAAGCTGGAAACACCATATATTTT
TRBJ1-2 TRBV30 - few CATEQGFYGYTF TGTGCCACGGAACAGGGCTTCTATGGCTACACCTTC
TRBJ1-1 TRBV2 - - CASSPQRGTEAFF TGTGCCAGCAGCCCCCAACGGGGCACTGAAGCTTTCTTT
TRBJ2-1 TRBV7-7 - - CASSLEVSPSYNEQFF TGTGCTAGCAGCTTAGAGGTTAGCCCCTCCTACAATGAGCAGTTCTTC
TRBJ1-5 TRBV7-2 - once CASQGGTNQPQHF TGTGCCAGCCAGGGCGGGACCAATCAGCCCCAGCATTTT
TRBJ1-3 TRBV27 - - CASSSDYGNTIYF TGTGCCAGCAGTTCAGACTACGGAAACACCATATATTTT
TRBJ2-3 TRBV14 TRBD2 - CASSLAGGSRADTQYF TGTGCCAGCAGCCTAGCGGGGGGTTCCAGGGCAGATACGCAGTATTTT
TRBJ2-1 TRBV10-1 - once CASSEFMDNEQFF TGCGCCAGCAGTGAGTTTATGGACAATGAGCAGTTCTTC
TRBJ1-6 TRBV7-8 - once CASSFGGANSPLHF TGTGCCAGCAGCTTTGGGGGCGCGAATTCACCCCTCCACTTT
TRBJ2-1 TRBV6-5 - once CASSLRPPPYNEQFF TGTGCCAGCAGCCTGCGCCCGCCCCCCTACAATGAGCAGTTCTTC
TRBJ1-2 TRBV7-9 - - CASSVSSNNYGYTF TGTGCCAGCAGCGTGAGCAGCAATAACTATGGCTACACCTTC
TRBJ2-6 TRBV15 - - CATSRDRGYGANVLTF TGTGCCACCAGCAGAGATCGTGGGTATGGGGCCAACGTCCTGACTTTC
TRBJ2-7 TRBV7-9 - - CASSLAQSGRATYEQYF TGTGCCAGCAGCTTAGCGCAATCGGGCAGGGCAACCTACGAGCAGTACTTC
TRBJ1-1 TRBV12-3/TRBV12-4 TRBD1 - CASRGDRYTEAFF TGTGCCAGCAGGGGGGACAGGTACACTGAAGCTTTCTTT
TRBJ1-6 TRBV14 - - CASSQGGSYNSPLHF TGTGCCAGCAGCCAAGGGGGCTCCTATAATTCACCCCTCCACTTT
TRBJ2-7 TRBV5-1 - - CASSPRGGYSEQYF TGCGCCAGCAGCCCTAGGGGGGGCTACTCGGAGCAGTACTTC